This T cell receptor beta chain stems from a study of blood T cell repertoires in COVID-19. Across the whole study: Samples came from the United States, Italy and Spain, spanning acute and convalescent COVID-19. Nucleic acid was either cDNA or gDNA, and it came from T cells, B-cell-depleted T cells, or PBMCs.

This clone appeared once. The length of the CDR3 is 16 residues. The trim removed 4 bases at V and 4 bases at J, leaving 14 bases unmatched. Germline loops: CDR1 SGHRS, CDR2 YFSETQ. Repertoires were generated with immunoSEQ multiplex PCR, while TCRdb's copy carries only in-frame clones and drops some. The sample yields 160,000 or so clones, approximately 80% seen once. The receptor's source is a human donor in a cohort sampled during active COVID-19. The sample comprised peripheral blood. This rearrangement joins TRBV5-1 to TRBJ2-7; TRBD1 matches at 7 bases. CDR3 region: CASSIGPTGFGYEQYF. DNA of the CDR3: TGCGCCAGCAGCATTGGACCGACAGGGTTTGGTTACGAGCAGTACTTC.